Listed below are T cell receptor beta chains from one sample, sequenced in a study of blood T cells in healthy people across ages. One entry per CDR3 protein results from TCRdb running MiXCR on the 5' RACE reads. The profile shows roughly 1 million distinct CDR3 sequences, 25% of them singletons. Separately, the same data were catalogued under a study of T cells of mothers and their children.

Sequencing input: blood. The receptors were gathered from a girl aged 2 to 10 in good health. Each CDR3 is given with its conserved first and last residue. A D gene is named only where the DNA matches it firmly. Not all rows give a size; the values are once, few, many and, for expanded clones, a class.

cdr3_nt: TGCAGCGTTCAGGGGACGACGTTCAATGAGCAGTTCTTC
cdr3_aa: CSVQGTTFNEQFF
clone_size: few
v_call: TRBV29-1
d_call: NA
j_call: TRBJ2-1

cdr3_nt: TGCGCCAGCAGCCAAGATCTTAGCGGACGGAACACAGATACGCAGTATTTT
cdr3_aa: CASSQDLSGRNTDTQYF
clone_size: NA
v_call: TRBV4-1
d_call: NA
j_call: TRBJ2-3

cdr3_nt: TGCAGTGCTAGAGATAGCGCGGGGGGGAGCGAGCAGTACTTC
cdr3_aa: CSARDSAGGSEQYF
clone_size: NA
v_call: TRBV20-1
d_call: TRBD2
j_call: TRBJ2-7

cdr3_nt: TGTGCCAAAACGGGGCCACTGGGTTTGGCAGATACGCAGTATTTT
cdr3_aa: CAKTGPLGLADTQYF
clone_size: NA
v_call: TRBV6-1
d_call: NA
j_call: TRBJ2-3

cdr3_nt: TGTGCCAGCAGCCAAGTCCCGGAACGTGAAGCTTTCTTT
cdr3_aa: CASSQVPEREAFF
clone_size: few
v_call: TRBV21-1
d_call: NA
j_call: TRBJ1-1

cdr3_nt: TGTGCCAGCAGCTTGGCCAACGATGAAAAACTGTTTTTT
cdr3_aa: CASSLANDEKLFF
clone_size: NA
v_call: TRBV5-6
d_call: NA
j_call: TRBJ1-4

cdr3_nt: TGTGCCACCAGTGTAGGACCGGTTAGCCAGAGCTCCTACAATGAGCAGTTCTTC
cdr3_aa: CATSVGPVSQSSYNEQFF
clone_size: few
v_call: TRBV24-1
d_call: NA
j_call: TRBJ2-1

cdr3_nt: TGTGCCAGCTCACCACTTCTTCTAGCGGGGCAGAGCACAGATACGCAGTATTTT
cdr3_aa: CASSPLLLAGQSTDTQYF
clone_size: NA
v_call: TRBV18
d_call: TRBD2
j_call: TRBJ2-3

cdr3_nt: TGTGCCAGCTATGCTGAGACATACCAAGAGACCCAGTACTTC
cdr3_aa: CASYAETYQETQYF
clone_size: few
v_call: TRBV28
d_call: NA
j_call: TRBJ2-5

cdr3_nt: TGTGCCAGCAGTTTGGGGCGCATCAACCCGAATGAGCAGTTCTTC
cdr3_aa: CASSLGRINPNEQFF
clone_size: NA
v_call: TRBV3-1
d_call: NA
j_call: TRBJ2-1

cdr3_nt: TGTGCCAGCAGTTTACGTGGAGGAGGCTCTGGGGCCAACGTCCTGACTTTC
cdr3_aa: CASSLRGGGSGANVLTF
clone_size: few
v_call: TRBV28
d_call: NA
j_call: TRBJ2-6

cdr3_nt: TGTGCCAGCACAACTTCCGGGACAGGGACCGATACGCAGTATTTT
cdr3_aa: CASTTSGTGTDTQYF
clone_size: NA
v_call: TRBV12-3/TRBV12-4
d_call: TRBD1
j_call: TRBJ2-3

cdr3_nt: TGTGCCAGCAGCGGGTCGACTAGCGGGGGAATCACAGATACGCAGTATTTT
cdr3_aa: CASSGSTSGGITDTQYF
clone_size: NA
v_call: TRBV13
d_call: TRBD2
j_call: TRBJ2-3

cdr3_nt: TGTGCCAGCCACGAAGGATTAAATGGCGAGCAGTACTTC
cdr3_aa: CASHEGLNGEQYF
clone_size: few
v_call: TRBV28
d_call: NA
j_call: TRBJ2-7

cdr3_nt: TGTGCCAGCAGCTTTAGTTTAGGGACTGCAACTAATGAAAAACTGTCTTTT
cdr3_aa: CASSFSLGTATNEKLSF
clone_size: NA
v_call: TRBV7-9
d_call: NA
j_call: TRBJ1-4

cdr3_nt: TGTGCCAGCAGCCTTGGACCAAGGGAAAAACTGTTTTTT
cdr3_aa: CASSLGPREKLFF
clone_size: few
v_call: TRBV3-1
d_call: NA
j_call: TRBJ1-4

cdr3_nt: TGTGCCAGCAGCTTGGGAATCCGGGACATTTACGAGCAGTACTTC
cdr3_aa: CASSLGIRDIYEQYF
clone_size: few
v_call: TRBV7-9
d_call: NA
j_call: TRBJ2-7

cdr3_nt: TGTGCCAGCAGTGAATATTTGGACGGGACCCAGTACTTC
cdr3_aa: CASSEYLDGTQYF
clone_size: NA
v_call: TRBV25-1
d_call: NA
j_call: TRBJ2-5

cdr3_nt: TGTGCCAGCAGCGTACGGGACAGCCCCTGGGTAGATACGCAGTATTTT
cdr3_aa: CASSVRDSPWVDTQYF
clone_size: NA
v_call: TRBV9
d_call: TRBD1
j_call: TRBJ2-3

cdr3_nt: TGCAGCGTTGATGAACAGCCCACCTATGGCTACACCTTC
cdr3_aa: CSVDEQPTYGYTF
clone_size: NA
v_call: TRBV29-1
d_call: NA
j_call: TRBJ1-2

cdr3_nt: TGCAGCGTTGAGAAGCTCGTCCGAGACAGGACCCAACAATGGCGGCTCGAGCAGTACTTC
cdr3_aa: CSVEKLVRDRTQQWRLEQYF
clone_size: NA
v_call: TRBV29-1
d_call: NA
j_call: TRBJ2-7

cdr3_nt: TGTGCCAGCAGTGTGCGAATGAACACTGAAGCTTTCTTT
cdr3_aa: CASSVRMNTEAFF
clone_size: many
v_call: TRBV6-4
d_call: NA
j_call: TRBJ1-1

cdr3_nt: TGCGCCAGCAGCTTGCCTATTCATGACGTACAAGAGACCCAGTACTTC
cdr3_aa: CASSLPIHDVQETQYF
clone_size: NA
v_call: TRBV5-1
d_call: NA
j_call: TRBJ2-5

cdr3_nt: TGCAGCACCAGTACTGCCGGCGGCAATGAGCAGTTCTTC
cdr3_aa: CSTSTAGGNEQFF
clone_size: few
v_call: TRBV29-1
d_call: NA
j_call: TRBJ2-1

cdr3_nt: TGTGCCAGCAGCCAAGTAGTCGAGACTGTAAACATTCAGTACTTC
cdr3_aa: CASSQVVETVNIQYF
clone_size: NA
v_call: TRBV4-2
d_call: NA
j_call: TRBJ2-4

cdr3_nt: TGCAGTGCTCGGACGGGACTAGCGGGGGCCCTCACCTACAATGAGCAGTTCTTC
cdr3_aa: CSARTGLAGALTYNEQFF
clone_size: few
v_call: TRBV20-1
d_call: TRBD2
j_call: TRBJ2-1

cdr3_nt: TGTGCCATCAGTGTGGCGGGGGCAAACATTCAGTACTTC
cdr3_aa: CAISVAGANIQYF
clone_size: NA
v_call: TRBV10-3
d_call: NA
j_call: TRBJ2-4

cdr3_nt: TGTGCCAGCAGCTTAGCGATGGACAGGGTAAAAGAGACCCAGTACTTC
cdr3_aa: CASSLAMDRVKETQYF
clone_size: NA
v_call: TRBV7-6
d_call: TRBD1
j_call: TRBJ2-5

cdr3_nt: TGTGCCAGCTCACCATCGGAATTGAAACAGGGGTTCCCATTTAATCTCTATGGCTACACCTTC
cdr3_aa: CASSPSELKQGFPFNLYGYTF
clone_size: few
v_call: TRBV18
d_call: TRBD1
j_call: TRBJ1-2

cdr3_nt: TGTGCCAGCAGCTTAGATGCTTTAAGTGGATCACCCCTCCACTTT
cdr3_aa: CASSLDALSGSPLHF
clone_size: NA
v_call: TRBV7-2
d_call: NA
j_call: TRBJ1-6

cdr3_nt: TGTGCCAGCACCGTCCAAGGGGTAAACACTGAAGCTTTCTTT
cdr3_aa: CASTVQGVNTEAFF
clone_size: few
v_call: TRBV21-1
d_call: NA
j_call: TRBJ1-1

cdr3_nt: TGTGCCAGCAGCCCTGGGGACAGTCGGGAGCAGTACTTC
cdr3_aa: CASSPGDSREQYF
clone_size: few
v_call: TRBV9
d_call: TRBD1
j_call: TRBJ2-7

cdr3_nt: TGCAGCGCCTTCCTGGACGAGCAGTACTTC
cdr3_aa: CSAFLDEQYF
clone_size: few
v_call: TRBV29-1
d_call: NA
j_call: TRBJ2-7

cdr3_nt: TGTGCCACCAGCGGGAGCGGGGGAGCCTACAATGAGCAGTTCTTC
cdr3_aa: CATSGSGGAYNEQFF
clone_size: few
v_call: TRBV15
d_call: TRBD2
j_call: TRBJ2-1

cdr3_nt: TGCAGCGTTGTAAGGGAGGGAGAGACCCAGTACTTC
cdr3_aa: CSVVREGETQYF
clone_size: NA
v_call: TRBV29-1
d_call: TRBD2
j_call: TRBJ2-5

cdr3_nt: TGTGCCAGCAGTTACCAGGGGGCCTATGGCTACACCTTC
cdr3_aa: CASSYQGAYGYTF
clone_size: many
v_call: TRBV27
d_call: TRBD1
j_call: TRBJ1-2

cdr3_nt: TGCAGTGCATCGAAGCTTAGAGGGGGACAAAAAGACTTCCCTTACGAGCAGTACTTC
cdr3_aa: CSASKLRGGQKDFPYEQYF
clone_size: NA
v_call: TRBV20-1
d_call: NA
j_call: TRBJ2-7

cdr3_nt: TGTGCCAGCAGCTTAACCGGGACAGGGTACTACAATGAGCAGTTCTTC
cdr3_aa: CASSLTGTGYYNEQFF
clone_size: NA
v_call: TRBV11-2
d_call: TRBD1
j_call: TRBJ2-1

cdr3_nt: TGCAGTGCTAGAGACCGGCGGGGGGCCATGGTGGAGACCCAGTACTTC
cdr3_aa: CSARDRRGAMVETQYF
clone_size: NA
v_call: TRBV20-1
d_call: TRBD2
j_call: TRBJ2-5

cdr3_nt: TGTGCCAGCTTGTTAGGAGGTTCTGGGGGCGTAAGGCTTGCTGCTGGGGCCAACGTCCTGACTTTC
cdr3_aa: CASLLGGSGGVRLAAGANVLTF
clone_size: few
v_call: TRBV6-2/TRBV6-3
d_call: NA
j_call: TRBJ2-6

cdr3_nt: TGCGCCAGCAGCCGCCCAGGATCCTACGAGCAGTACTTC
cdr3_aa: CASSRPGSYEQYF
clone_size: NA
v_call: TRBV4-1
d_call: NA
j_call: TRBJ2-7

cdr3_nt: TGTGCCAGCAGTACAAACGACGGTTACGAGCAGTACTTC
cdr3_aa: CASSTNDGYEQYF
clone_size: NA
v_call: TRBV27
d_call: NA
j_call: TRBJ2-7

cdr3_nt: TGCGCCAGCAGGTTGATTTCGGGGGGCAACTCCGAGCAGTACTTC
cdr3_aa: CASRLISGGNSEQYF
clone_size: NA
v_call: TRBV5-1
d_call: NA
j_call: TRBJ2-7

cdr3_nt: TGCAGTGCCACAGTGGAGACAAATTCACCCCTCCACTTT
cdr3_aa: CSATVETNSPLHF
clone_size: NA
v_call: TRBV20-1
d_call: NA
j_call: TRBJ1-6

cdr3_nt: TGCAGCGTTGCCACCCGAGCGACTCAGGGGGCTGAGACCCAGTACTTC
cdr3_aa: CSVATRATQGAETQYF
clone_size: NA
v_call: TRBV29-1
d_call: TRBD1
j_call: TRBJ2-5

cdr3_nt: TGCAGTGCTAGCGTGGACGATTACAATGAGCAGTTCTTC
cdr3_aa: CSASVDDYNEQFF
clone_size: few
v_call: TRBV20-1
d_call: NA
j_call: TRBJ2-1

cdr3_nt: TGTGCCAGCAGTTACAACAGGGGGAACGTTGACACCGGGGAGCTGTTTTTT
cdr3_aa: CASSYNRGNVDTGELFF
clone_size: few
v_call: TRBV6-2/TRBV6-3
d_call: TRBD1
j_call: TRBJ2-2

cdr3_nt: TGTGCCAGCAGCGCACGGGGGGGGGCAAACATTCAGTACTTC
cdr3_aa: CASSARGGANIQYF
clone_size: NA
v_call: TRBV9
d_call: TRBD2
j_call: TRBJ2-4

cdr3_nt: TGTGCCAGCAGCTCAAGGGGCGGGGGCCCGGAGCAGTACTTC
cdr3_aa: CASSSRGGGPEQYF
clone_size: NA
v_call: TRBV11-3
d_call: NA
j_call: TRBJ2-7

cdr3_nt: TGTGCCAGCAGCTCTCGGACAGGCGCCGTCACAGATACGCAGTATTTT
cdr3_aa: CASSSRTGAVTDTQYF
clone_size: few
v_call: TRBV9
d_call: TRBD1
j_call: TRBJ2-3

cdr3_nt: TGTGCCAGCAGTTACGCGCAGACTAGCGGGAAAGAGACCCAGTACTTC
cdr3_aa: CASSYAQTSGKETQYF
clone_size: few
v_call: TRBV6-6
d_call: TRBD2
j_call: TRBJ2-5

cdr3_nt: TGTGCCAGCAGCCCCCTAGGCCCGAGGACTAGCGGGAGTTACGAGCAGTACTTC
cdr3_aa: CASSPLGPRTSGSYEQYF
clone_size: few
v_call: TRBV7-9
d_call: TRBD2
j_call: TRBJ2-7